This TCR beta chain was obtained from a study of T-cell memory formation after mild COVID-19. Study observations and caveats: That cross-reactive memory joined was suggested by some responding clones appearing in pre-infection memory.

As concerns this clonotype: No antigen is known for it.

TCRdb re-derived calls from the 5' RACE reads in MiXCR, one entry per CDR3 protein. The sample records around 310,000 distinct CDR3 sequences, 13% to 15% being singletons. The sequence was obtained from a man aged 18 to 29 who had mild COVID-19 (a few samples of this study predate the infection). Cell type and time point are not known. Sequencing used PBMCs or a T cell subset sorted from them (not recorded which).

CDR3 sequence: CASSHPGRHTGELFF. The CDR3 region has the DNA TGTGCCAGCAGCCATCCAGGTCGTCACACCGGGGAGCTGTTTTTT. The chain has TRBV4-2 and TRBJ2-2; D is uncertain. This CDR3 is built from 15 residues. V dropped 3 bases and J dropped 3 bases, with 11 bases sitting between them. Germline CDR1 is LGHNA and CDR2 is YNFKEQ.